Each of the 18 T cell receptor beta chains below was sequenced from the same sample in a study of cytomegalovirus exposure and HLA in healthy donors (dated by TCRdb to 2016 to 2017). Libraries came from the immunoSEQ multiplex PCR assay. A mixture of 60 forward primers for TCR Vbeta segments and 13 reverse primers for TCR Jbeta segments was used in the multiplex PCR. TCRdb took this table from immuneACCESS and kept in-frame rearrangements with V and J called. Such tables lack part of the clones; where checked against another copy, unresolved V genes explain under half of the gap, and the rest is unexplained. Across this sample there are some 70,000 clones, with around 70% seen only once. The ten largest clones represent roughly 15% of the sample. Sequences were obtained from PBMCs. The receptors stem from a male donor in good health and CMV-seropositive.

The genes are TRBV5-1 and TRBJ2-2; 10 nucleotides match TRBD2. This CDR3 is built from 15 residues. Looked up from germline, CDR1 is SGHRS and CDR2 is YFSETQ. V shed 2 bases, J shed 7 bases, and the junction held 5 bases outside the gene matches. This CDR3 reads CASSFGLAGVGELFF. The CDR3 DNA is TGCGCCAGCAGCTTTGGGCTAGCGGGAGTCGGGGAGCTGTTTTTT.

The gene calls are TRBV6-1 and TRBJ1-5; D is unresolved. CDR3 length: 17 residues. V gave up 3 bases and J gave up 7 bases, with 22 bases separating them. CDR1 and CDR2 from the germline V gene are MNHNS and SASEGT. This CDR3 reads CASSEHVLVGSGQPQHF. CDR3 in DNA: TGTGCCAGCAGTGAGCACGTCCTTGTAGGGTCGGGACAGCCCCAGCATTTT.

This rearrangement joins TRBV9 to TRBJ2-3; TRBD2 aligns across 8 bases. The germline V gene has CDR1 SGDLS and CDR2 YYNGEE. V shed 3 bases, J shed 3 bases, and the junction held 12 bases outside the gene matches. This CDR3 comprises 17 residues. CDR3 sequence: CASSAPRGGYTTDTQYF. CDR3 sequence (DNA): TGTGCCAGCAGCGCCCCCCGGGGGGGGTACACAACAGATACGCAGTATTTT.

The rearrangement joins TRBV7-2 to TRBJ1-4; 7 bases are shared with TRBD1. Germline V lookup: CDR1 SGHTA, CDR2 FQGNSA. The CDR3 is made up of 13 amino acids. After removal of 5 bases from V and 8 bases from J, the junction contained 5 bases not matched to a gene. The CDR3 reads CASSNRQGEKLFF. Written as DNA, the CDR3 is TGTGCCAGCAGCAATCGACAGGGAGAAAAACTGTTTTTT.

The chain combines TRBV18 with TRBJ2-3; TRBD2 matches 9 bases. This CDR3 region has 15 residues. Germline CDR1 and CDR2: KGHSH and LQKENI. Trimming took 3 bases from V and 4 from J; bases not matched to a gene: 5. CDR3 nucleotides: TGTGCCAGCTCACCCTTAGCGGGGGAGGCAGATACGCAGTATTTT. This codes for CASSPLAGEADTQYF.

This chain uses TRBV4-2 with TRBJ2-2; 7 positions match TRBD2. CDR1 and CDR2 (germline): LGHNA, YNFKEQ. This CDR3 spans 16 amino acids. Losses at the gene ends were 3 bases for V and 6 bases for J; bases not matched to a gene: 10. The CDR3 nucleotides read TGTGCCAGCAGCCACCACGGGGAGGGCCTGGCCGGGGAGCTGTTTTTT. Encoded protein: CASSHHGEGLAGELFF.

This clone came up a few times. This sequence joins TRBV5-1 and TRBJ1-6; tentative D call: TRBD1 (6 bases). The V gene's germline CDR1 is SGHRS and CDR2 YFSETQ. Between the trimmed V and J ends, which lost 0 bases and 4 bases, there was a span of 8 bases. The CDR3 runs to 15 residues. DNA for the CDR3: TGCGCCAGCAGCTTGGGCCAGGGGTATAATTCACCCCTCCACTTT. It is translated as CASSLGQGYNSPLHF.

V is TRBV5-1 and J is TRBJ1-1; 7 bases agree with TRBD1. Per germline, CDR1 SGHRS and CDR2 YFSETQ. Losses at the gene ends were 7 bases for V and 11 bases for J; bases not matched to a gene: 14. There are 13 residues in the CDR3. Here the CDR3 DNA reads TGCGCCAGCGCTCCCGTTCCAGGGGGATTGGCTTTCTTT. This gives the protein CASAPVPGGLAFF.

Remarks on this clone: In the same sample, other DNA sequences code for this CDR3. V usage is TRBV9 and J usage is TRBJ2-5; D ambiguous. Between the trimmed V and J ends, which lost 1 base and 5 bases, there was a span of 9 bases. The CDR3 runs to 13 residues. Germline-derived CDR1 and CDR2 are SGDLS and YYNGEE. CDR3 sequence (DNA): TGTGCCAGCAGCGTAATTTCCGGGGAGACCCAGTACTTC. Translating gives CASSVISGETQYF.

The CDR3 reads CASSSRGSNEQFF. The CDR3 region has the DNA TGTGCCAGTAGTAGTAGAGGTTCCAATGAGCAGTTCTTC. The rearrangement links TRBV19 to TRBJ2-1; D is undetermined. Germline V gene data show CDR1 as LNHDA and CDR2 as SQIVND (reference sequence). Trimming removed 4 bases at V and 6 bases at J, with 10 bases between. CDR3 size: 13 residues.

V gene TRBV2 combines with J gene TRBJ2-1; unclear D gene. Trimming stripped 4 bases from V and 4 bases from J, with 8 bases between. The CDR3 is made up of 13 amino acids. Germline CDR1 reads SNHLY; CDR2 reads FYNNEI. The DNA of the CDR3 is TGTGCCAGCAGTGTGCGAAAGTACAATGAGCAGTTCTTC. Translation gives CASSVRKYNEQFF.

This clone appeared once. The chain carries TRBV5-1 and TRBJ1-2; D perhaps matches TRBD1 (6 bases). The germline V gene has CDR1 SGHRS and CDR2 YFSETQ. The length of the CDR3 is 15 residues. Trimming left V 5 bases short and J 4 bases short, with 18 bases between. The CDR3 loop reads CASSEDRGVGYGYTF. The CDR3 bases are TGCGCCAGCAGTGAGGACAGAGGGGTCGGCTATGGCTACACCTTC.

This clone was counted a single time. The chain links TRBV6-6 to TRBJ1-1; TRBD1 matches 8 bases. V was pared by 7 bases and J by 1 base, with 5 bases of the junction left unmatched. Germline assignment: CDR1 MNHNY and CDR2 SVGAGI (reference sequence). The CDR3 spans 14 residues. The DNA for the CDR3 is TGTGCCAGCACTCGGACAGGGCCGAACACTGAAGCTTTCTTT. Encoded protein: CASTRTGPNTEAFF.

The chain is built from TRBV19 and TRBJ2-7; maybe TRBD1 (7 bases). Trimming took 10 bases from V and 1 from J, leaving 17 bases between them. This CDR3 contains 14 residues. CDR1 LNHDA and CDR2 SQIVND come from the germline V gene (reference sequence). CDR3 nucleotides: TGTGCCACCACCGCGACAGGGAGGTCCTACGAGCAGTACTTC. Protein product: CATTATGRSYEQYF. The variable domain in full, completed from reference TRBV19 and TRBJ2-7, reads DGGITQSPKYLFRKEGQNVTLSCEQNLNHDAMYWYRQDPGQGLRLIYYSQIVNDFQKGDIAEGYSVSREKKESFPLTVTSAQKNPTAFYLCATTATGRSYEQYFGPGTRLTVT.

This chain uses TRBV9 with TRBJ2-7, with TRBD2 as a possible D gene (5 bases). This CDR3 contains 16 residues. V shed 0 bases and J shed 0 bases, with 13 bases lying between them. Germline values: CDR1 SGDLS, CDR2 YYNGEE. For the CDR3, the DNA is TGTGCCAGCAGCGTAGGGACTCAGCGGAACTCCTACGAGCAGTACTTC. Amino acid sequence: CASSVGTQRNSYEQYF.

The table lists this clone with a few counts. V usage is TRBV15 and J usage is TRBJ1-1; D gene ambiguous. V was clipped by 1 base and J by 0 bases, with 9 bases between them. This CDR3 has 15 amino acids. The germline V gene encodes CDR1 LNHNV and CDR2 YYDKDF (reference sequence). CDR3 in DNA: TGTGCCACCAGCAGAGGAGGCGGATTGAACACTGAAGCTTTCTTT. This sequence encodes CATSRGGGLNTEAFF.

This chain connects TRBV9 to TRBJ2-2; tentatively, D is TRBD1 (5 bases). The CDR3 length is 15 residues. The V gene lost 4 bases and the J gene lost 3 bases, with 13 bases spanning the gap. CDR1 is SGDLS, CDR2 YYNGEE, per germline. The CDR3 sequence: CASSIQGTHTGELFF. The CDR3 bases are TGTGCCAGCAGCATTCAGGGTACTCACACCGGGGAGCTGTTTTTT.

This clone has a handful of counts. The chain carries TRBV5-1 and TRBJ2-2; tentative D call: TRBD1 (6 bases). CDR3 length equals 16 residues. Germline V lookup: CDR1 SGHRS, CDR2 YFSETQ. Trimming stripped 2 bases from V and 7 bases from J, with 18 bases between. Written as DNA, the CDR3 is TGCGCCAGCAGCTTACAGGGAGAGGGTACCGACGGGGAGCTGTTTTTT. Translated, it gives CASSLQGEGTDGELFF.